This T cell receptor (beta chain) emerged from a study of T-cell reconstitution after alpha-beta-depleted transplantation in children. This clonotype was detected ten times or more. Molecular barcoding with unique molecular identifiers was used for the TCRbeta library. TCRdb re-called the PCR reads with MiXCR, one entry per CDR3 protein. The sample has more than 200,000 distinct CDR3 sequences; around 9.7% are singletons. Trimming cost V 1 base and J 8 bases, with 10 bases left between them. Germline CDR1 is SGHRS and CDR2 is YFSETQ. The CDR3 loop spans 13 amino acids. The receptor's source is a human donor who donated a stem cell graft to a child with SCID. Material: PBMCs from the stem cell graft donor, obtained from the stem cell graft. The gene calls are TRBV5-1 and TRBJ2-1; D not resolved. The CDR3 DNA reads TGCGCCAGCAGCTTGTCAGCCTGGGATGAGCAGTTCTTC. This sequence encodes CASSLSAWDEQFF.